The present T cell receptor beta chain was sequenced within a study of OX40 agonist ivuxolimab in advanced cancers. Background on the whole study: Ivuxolimab was an agonistic, fully human IgG2 monoclonal antibody directed against OX40 (CD134), a costimulatory receptor. In the dose-escalation cohort, more than 80% of patients were male, and the mean age was 60 years with a range of roughly 20 to 80. Peripheral TCRbeta sequencing was intended to test whether TCR sequence diversity was altered and clonal T-cell expansion was caused by ivuxolimab. Intravenous ivuxolimab was administered to patients every 2 weeks at six dose levels: 0.01, 0.1, 0.3, 1.5, 3 and 10 mg/kg. Of the 52 patients in dose escalation, some 20 had hepatocellular carcinoma, roughly 15 had melanoma, 9 had renal cell carcinoma and 9 had head and neck cancer. Partial responses occurred in three dose-escalation patients: two with cutaneous melanoma and one with hepatocellular carcinoma. The paper reports the monotherapy dose-escalation portion (N of about 56 patients) of the phase I ivuxolimab trial. Prior anti-PD-1, anti-PD-L1 or anti-CTLA-4 therapy was permitted, and 35% to 40% of dose-escalation patients had received checkpoint inhibitors.

Genomic DNA was extracted from sorted cells for sequencing of the TCRbeta CDR3 region. The immunoSEQ Assay was used for sequencing of TCRbeta CDR3 regions. TCRdb mirrors the immuneACCESS table, restricted to in-frame sequences. Some clones are absent from its copies; in checked studies, under half trace to an unresolved V gene, and the reason for the others is unknown. This sample is represented by 110,000 or so clones; approximately 90% of them were singletons. The ten largest clones capture 0.66% of the sample. Patients with autoimmune disease history or receiving systemic immunosuppression were excluded from the trial. Peripheral blood for TCR sequencing was collected from all dose cohorts at baseline, on cycle 4 day 1, and on cycle 7 day 1. Samples were obtained from an open-label, multicenter, first-in-human phase I dose-escalation trial of ivuxolimab. Adults with locally advanced or metastatic head and neck squamous cell, hepatocellular, melanoma or renal cell carcinoma were enrolled in the trial. CD4+ and CD8+ T cells were sorted separately from peripheral blood before TCR sequencing.

V is cut by 0 bases and J by 4 bases, and the space between the germline ends is 7 bases. The cysteine opens and the phenylalanine closes a CDR3 of 13 amino acids. This entry keeps only the CDR3 DNA: 39 bases, framed from base 1. The CDR1 and CDR2 encoded by the germline V gene are SGHNT and YENEEA. With regard to this clone: The antigen this receptor binds is unknown. There are no base qualities to consult, and no much larger clone falls within one base.

The study at large found these results: After ivuxolimab, CD8+ T cells had more expanded clones than CD4+ T cells on average. Low levels of normalized T-cell clonal expansion were also seen in some patients who did not respond. The antigen specificity of the peripheral T cells that underwent clonal expansion was not determined. At doses from 0.1 to 3.0 mg/kg, clonal expansion was seen in both CD4+ and CD8+ blood T cells between baseline and week 6. Partial responders in the 0.1-3.0 mg/kg groups had among the lowest normalized peripheral clonal expansion, especially among CD8+ T cells.

The TCR originated in an adult with an advanced solid tumor such as melanoma, head and neck, liver or kidney cancer. Sample: CD4+ or CD8+ T cells sorted from blood, taken in a trial of the OX40 agonist ivuxolimab. The rearrangement joined TRBV11-3 to TRBJ2-7; matching of 5 bases hints at TRBD1 as the D gene. The CDR3 reads as follows: CASSLDRDYEQYF. In nucleotides, the sequence is TGTGCCAGCAGCTTAGACAGGGATTACGAGCAGTACTTC.